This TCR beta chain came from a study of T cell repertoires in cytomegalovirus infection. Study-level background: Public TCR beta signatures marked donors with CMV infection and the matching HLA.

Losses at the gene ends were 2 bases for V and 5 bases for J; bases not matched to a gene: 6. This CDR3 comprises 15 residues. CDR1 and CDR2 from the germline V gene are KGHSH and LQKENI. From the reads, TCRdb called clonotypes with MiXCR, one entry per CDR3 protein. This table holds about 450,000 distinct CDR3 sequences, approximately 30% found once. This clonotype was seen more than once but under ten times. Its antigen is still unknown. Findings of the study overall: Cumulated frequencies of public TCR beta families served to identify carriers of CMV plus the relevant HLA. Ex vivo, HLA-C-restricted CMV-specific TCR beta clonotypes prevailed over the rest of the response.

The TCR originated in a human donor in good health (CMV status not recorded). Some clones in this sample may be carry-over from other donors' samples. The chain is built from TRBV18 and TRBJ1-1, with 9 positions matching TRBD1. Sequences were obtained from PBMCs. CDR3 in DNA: TGTGCCAGCTCACCAATACAGGGGGCAGGGACTGAAGCTTTCTTT. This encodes CASSPIQGAGTEAFF.